This note documents a single TCR beta chain sequence. Its antigen remains unknown. V was clipped by 3 bases and J by 2 bases, with 8 bases between them. The CDR3 contains 13 residues. Germline loops: CDR1 SGHKS, CDR2 YYEKEE (reference sequence). These data originate in a study of T cell repertoires in ileal Crohn's disease. Study at large: Operated complications were stricturing disease (roughly 60%) and penetrating disease (roughly 39%).

The data were produced by immunoSEQ multiplex PCR, yet TCRdb's version contains in-frame clones alone and is incomplete. The table lists more than 15,000 clones, less than 90% of them singletons, with about a tenth in the top ten. Regarding the study as a whole: Endoscopic recurrence occurred in every patient whose clonality exceeded 26.8%.

The material sequenced was ileal tissue. The chain recombines TRBV5-5 with TRBJ1-2, with D tentatively TRBD1 (5 bases). The sequence came from an adult with Crohn's disease. The CDR3 sequence: CASSSTGNYGYTF. The CDR3 coding sequence is TGTGCCAGCAGCTCCACAGGCAACTATGGCTACACCTTC.